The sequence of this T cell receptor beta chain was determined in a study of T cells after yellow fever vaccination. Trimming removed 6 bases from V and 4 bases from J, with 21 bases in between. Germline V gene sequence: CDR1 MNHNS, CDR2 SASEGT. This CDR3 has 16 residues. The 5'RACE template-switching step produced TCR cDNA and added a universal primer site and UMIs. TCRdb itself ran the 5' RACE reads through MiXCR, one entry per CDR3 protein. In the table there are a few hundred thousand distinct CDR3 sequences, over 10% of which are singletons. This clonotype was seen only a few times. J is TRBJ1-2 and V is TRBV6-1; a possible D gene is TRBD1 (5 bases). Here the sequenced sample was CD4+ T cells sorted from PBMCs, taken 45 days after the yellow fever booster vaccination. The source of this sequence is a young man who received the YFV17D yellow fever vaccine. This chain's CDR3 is CASRRGTTPGAYGYTF. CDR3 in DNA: TGTGCCAGCAGACGCGGGACGACCCCTGGCGCCTATGGCTACACCTTC.